This TCR beta chain appears in the sequencing data of a study of blood T cell repertoires in COVID-19. Method: immunoSEQ multiplex PCR; TCRdb's copy keeps in-frame clones and lacks some. The table lists 55,000 to 60,000 clones, less than 85% of them singletons. V trimming: 7 bases; J trimming: 7 bases; junction bases outside the gene matches: 6. There are 14 residues in the CDR3. Germline-derived CDR1 and CDR2 are SGHAT and FQDESV (reference sequence). The source of this sequence is a man between 70 and 80 years old with active COVID-19. The sample consisted of peripheral blood. V and J are TRBV11-1 and TRBJ2-2; 10 bases are a match to TRBD1. The DNA for the CDR3 is TGTGCCAGCACCGGACAGGGGGTTGGCGGGGAGCTGTTTTTT. Amino acid sequence: CASTGQGVGGELFF.